This T cell receptor (beta chain) was captured by sequencing in a study of shared clonotypes between healthy human individuals (TCRdb year 2020). In terms of the full investigation: Three men and a couple of women, aged 18 to 49 years, made up the cohort. For each donor, three plates each were used for CD4 naive and CD4 memory, two plates were used for CD8 naive, and one plate was used for CD8 memory. Libraries were prepared and TCR repertoires were sequenced by different laboratories using diverse techniques, in order to increase sequencing depth and limit assay-specific biases. Per donor, leukapheresis produced somewhere between about 0.94 and 9.5 billion PBMCs. Blood TCR repertoires of about five healthy adults were deeply sequenced to estimate repertoire size and the extent of clonotype sharing between individuals. The full study reports these points: Estimated clonotype richness was generally larger for naive than for memory subsets. Pairwise subsampling indicated that sequencing depth was expected to affect the degree of clonotype sharing among donors. Higher generation probabilities were observed for clonotypes shared by all four sorted-subset donors than for non-shared clonotypes. Even with the large sequencing depth, rarefaction of the sorted-subset datasets indicated that sequencing was incomplete. Only blood was sampled, and tissue TCR repertoires likely differ from those in blood. Because the study included only a small number of donors, the genetic and exposure-history diversity represented was limited. Across a handful of donors, approximately 4.9% of naive CD4, approximately 3.5% of naive CD8, roughly 2.3% of memory CD4, and over 0.35% of memory CD8 clonotypes were shared.

The V end gives up 1 base and the J end 2 bases, leaving 8 bases in the junction not matched to a gene. The CDR3, cysteine through phenylalanine, is 16 amino acids long. CDR3 DNA only is kept here, 48 bases in frame from base 1. CDR1 and CDR2 are drawn from the germline V gene: MDHEN, SYDVKM. CD8 naive samples were CD45RO-negative cells positively selected for CCR7, giving a CD45RA+CCR7+ population that excluded TemRA cells. The donors were healthy, HIV-negative adults who had no recently reported acute infections or vaccinations. Every donor was a Caucasian adult living in Nashville, Tennessee, USA. Blood was collected by leukapheresis, and PBMCs were isolated by Ficoll-Histopaque density gradient centrifugation and then cryopreserved in liquid nitrogen vapor phase. Purity and quantity of every magnetically sorted T cell population were checked by analytical flow cytometry. From each sorted fraction, genomic DNA was isolated and quantified by UV absorbance on a Nanodrop 2000c.

This clone was seen once. The target of this receptor is not known. Per-base qualities were not stored, and no clone one base away is much larger. Using the deep immunoSEQ assay, multiplex PCR amplified TCR CDR3 regions from genomic DNA. For each cell subset, the extracted genomic DNA was distributed evenly across all wells of several immunoSEQ 96-well plates, and each plate served as one replicate. For sorted subsets, 150 to 200 ng genomic DNA, equal to tens of thousands of T cell genomes, was loaded into each replicate PCR. Purified libraries were measured with a Qubit 3.0 fluorometer, size-checked on a Bioanalyzer 2100, and measured again with the KAPA Library Quantification kit. A separate single-read 150-cycle Illumina NextSeq 550 flow cell was used to sequence each immunoSEQ 96-well plate. The authors' analysis ran thus. Because the immunoSEQ output included only junctional sequences and no quality scores, the filtering could not be the same as the filtering used for full-length reads. Sequences were annotated with PyIR, a Python wrapper for IgBLAST v1.9, using IMGT germline references to assign V/J genes and CDR3. Reads were filtered out if the reads had weak V/J assignments (E-value above 1e-6), no CDR3, stop codons, out-of-frame junctions, or ambiguous translated residues. V3J clonotypes were defined as sequences sharing the same inferred V gene, J gene, and CDR3 amino acid sequence. To compute the percentage overlap between repertoires, the number of shared unique clonotypes was divided by the size of the smaller repertoire. RTK rarefaction, the Chao1 estimator, and Recon v2.1 estimates of unobserved clonotypes were used to assess repertoire richness. Generation probabilities were computed with OLGA for all TCRbeta clonotypes obtained by the gDNA method from several donors. Sourced from immuneACCESS, this table was stored by TCRdb with only in-frame sequences that have V and J called. A share of the clones is absent; for the studies checked, an unresolved V gene accounts for under half, and the remainder has no known explanation. That table supplies the V and J calls and clone size; D and trimming were determined from the DNA. The sample table contains around 620,000 clones; only one count was recorded for 85% to 95% of them. Approximately 0.12% of the sample is held by the ten biggest clonotypes.

The sample taken for sequencing was naive CD8+ T cells sorted from blood. In light of the paper, this sample's cell subset or site label describes: CD45RA+CCR7+. Recombination joined TRBV28 with TRBJ2-7, and TRBD1 aligns with 7 junction nucleotides. This receptor was obtained from a woman aged 25 to 39 in good health. The CDR3 in this case is CASSLSTGWETYEQYF. The DNA reads TGTGCCAGCAGTTTATCGACAGGGTGGGAAACCTACGAGCAGTACTTC.